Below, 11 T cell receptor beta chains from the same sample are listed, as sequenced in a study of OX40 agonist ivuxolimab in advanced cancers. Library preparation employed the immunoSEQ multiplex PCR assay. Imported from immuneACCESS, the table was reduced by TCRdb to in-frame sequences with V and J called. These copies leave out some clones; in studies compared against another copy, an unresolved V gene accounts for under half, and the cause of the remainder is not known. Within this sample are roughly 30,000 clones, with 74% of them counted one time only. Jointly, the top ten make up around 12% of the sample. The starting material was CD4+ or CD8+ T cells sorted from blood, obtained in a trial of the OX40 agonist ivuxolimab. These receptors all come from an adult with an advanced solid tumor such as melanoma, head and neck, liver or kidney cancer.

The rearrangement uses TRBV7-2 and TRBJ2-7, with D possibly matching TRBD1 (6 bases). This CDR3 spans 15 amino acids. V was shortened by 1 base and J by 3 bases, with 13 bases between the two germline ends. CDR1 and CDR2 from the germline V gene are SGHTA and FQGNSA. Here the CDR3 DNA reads TGTGCCAGCAGCTTAGGTCCGGACAGACGCTACGAGCAGTACGTC. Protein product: CASSLGPDRRYEQYV.

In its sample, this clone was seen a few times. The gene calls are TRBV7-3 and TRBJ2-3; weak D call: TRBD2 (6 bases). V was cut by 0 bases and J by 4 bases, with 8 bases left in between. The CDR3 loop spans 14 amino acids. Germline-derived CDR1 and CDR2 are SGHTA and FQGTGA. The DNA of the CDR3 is TGTGCCAGCAGCTTAACGGGGACTGCAGATACGCAGTATTTT. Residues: CASSLTGTADTQYF.

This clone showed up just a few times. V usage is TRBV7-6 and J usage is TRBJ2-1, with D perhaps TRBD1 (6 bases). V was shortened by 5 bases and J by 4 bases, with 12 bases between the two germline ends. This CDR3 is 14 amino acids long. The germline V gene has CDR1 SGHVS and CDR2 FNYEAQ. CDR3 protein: CASSQGQLYNEQFF. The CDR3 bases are TGTGCCAGCAGCCAAGGACAGCTTTACAATGAGCAGTTCTTC.

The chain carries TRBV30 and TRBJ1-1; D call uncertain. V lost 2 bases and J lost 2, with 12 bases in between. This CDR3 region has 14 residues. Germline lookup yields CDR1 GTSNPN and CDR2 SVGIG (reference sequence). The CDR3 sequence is CAWSPGSTNTEAFF. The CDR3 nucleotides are TGTGCCTGGAGTCCTGGGAGTACCAACACTGAAGCTTTCTTT.

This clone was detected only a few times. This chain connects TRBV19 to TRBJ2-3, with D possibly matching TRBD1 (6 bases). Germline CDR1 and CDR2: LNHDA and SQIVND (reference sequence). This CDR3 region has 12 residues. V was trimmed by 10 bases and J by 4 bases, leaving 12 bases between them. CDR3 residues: CATIGGADTQYF. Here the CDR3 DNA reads TGTGCCACCATAGGGGGAGCAGATACGCAGTATTTT. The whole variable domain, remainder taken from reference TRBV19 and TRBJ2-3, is DGGITQSPKYLFRKEGQNVTLSCEQNLNHDAMYWYRQDPGQGLRLIYYSQIVNDFQKGDIAEGYSVSREKKESFPLTVTSAQKNPTAFYLCATIGGADTQYFGPGTRLTVL.

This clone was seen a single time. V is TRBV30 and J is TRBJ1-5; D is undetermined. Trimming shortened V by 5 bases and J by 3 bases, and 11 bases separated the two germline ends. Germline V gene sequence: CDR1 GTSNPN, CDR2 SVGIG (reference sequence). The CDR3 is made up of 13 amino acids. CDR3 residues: CAWAIGFNQPQHF. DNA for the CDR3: TGTGCCTGGGCCATCGGGTTCAATCAGCCCCAGCATTTT.

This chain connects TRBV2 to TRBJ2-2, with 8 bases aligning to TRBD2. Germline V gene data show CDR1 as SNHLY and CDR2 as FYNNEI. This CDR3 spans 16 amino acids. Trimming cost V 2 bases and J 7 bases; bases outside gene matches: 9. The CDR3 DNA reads TGTGCCAGCAGTGAAACGGGGGGGCCACCTCTCGGGGAGCTGTTTTTT. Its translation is CASSETGGPPLGELFF.

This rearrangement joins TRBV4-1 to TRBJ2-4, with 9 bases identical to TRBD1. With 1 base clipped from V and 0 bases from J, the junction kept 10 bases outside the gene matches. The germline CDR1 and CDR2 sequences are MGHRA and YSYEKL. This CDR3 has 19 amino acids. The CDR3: CASSQVGTGTDLAKNIQYF. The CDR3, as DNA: TGCGCCAGCAGCCAAGTCGGGACAGGGACTGATCTAGCCAAAAACATTCAGTACTTC.

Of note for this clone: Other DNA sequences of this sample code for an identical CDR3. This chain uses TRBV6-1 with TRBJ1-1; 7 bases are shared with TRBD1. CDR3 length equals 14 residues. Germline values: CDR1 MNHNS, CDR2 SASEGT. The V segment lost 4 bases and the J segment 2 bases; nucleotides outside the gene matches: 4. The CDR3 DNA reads TGTGCCAGCAGTGCCAGGGGGGGCAACACTGAAGCTTTCTTT. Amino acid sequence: CASSARGGNTEAFF.

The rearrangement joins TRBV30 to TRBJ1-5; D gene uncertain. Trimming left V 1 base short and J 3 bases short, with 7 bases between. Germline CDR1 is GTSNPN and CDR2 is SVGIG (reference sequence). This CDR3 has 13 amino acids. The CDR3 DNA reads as TGTGCCTGGAGTGCGCAGGACAATCAGCCCCAGCATTTT. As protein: CAWSAQDNQPQHF.

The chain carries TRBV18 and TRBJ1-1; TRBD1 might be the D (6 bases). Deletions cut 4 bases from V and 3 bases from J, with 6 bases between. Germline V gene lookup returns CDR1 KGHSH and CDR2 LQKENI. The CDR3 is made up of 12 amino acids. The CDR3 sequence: CASSQGDTEAFF. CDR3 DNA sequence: TGTGCCAGCTCACAGGGGGACACTGAAGCTTTCTTT. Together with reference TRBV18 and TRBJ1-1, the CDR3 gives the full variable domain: NAGVMQNPRHLVRRRGQEARLRCSPMKGHSHVYWYRQLPEEGLKFMVYLQKENIIDESGMPKERFSAEFPKEGPSILRIQQVVRGDSAAYFCASSQGDTEAFFGQGTRLTVV.